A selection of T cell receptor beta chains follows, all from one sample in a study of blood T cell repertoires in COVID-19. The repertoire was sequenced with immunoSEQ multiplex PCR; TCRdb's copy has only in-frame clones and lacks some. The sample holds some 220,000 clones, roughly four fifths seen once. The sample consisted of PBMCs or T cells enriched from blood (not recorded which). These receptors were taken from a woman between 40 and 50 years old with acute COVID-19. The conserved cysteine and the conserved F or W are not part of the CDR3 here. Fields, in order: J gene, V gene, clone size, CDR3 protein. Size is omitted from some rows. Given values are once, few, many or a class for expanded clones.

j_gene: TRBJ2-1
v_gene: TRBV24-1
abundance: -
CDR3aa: ATRRGRALNEQF

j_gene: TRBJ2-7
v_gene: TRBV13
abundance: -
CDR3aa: ASSFGDREDEQY

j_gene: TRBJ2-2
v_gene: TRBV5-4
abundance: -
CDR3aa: ASSLRASGGDTGELF

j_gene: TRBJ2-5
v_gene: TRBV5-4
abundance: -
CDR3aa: ASSLAGTRGETQY

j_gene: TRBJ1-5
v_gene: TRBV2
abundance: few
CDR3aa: ASSDVGRRQPQH

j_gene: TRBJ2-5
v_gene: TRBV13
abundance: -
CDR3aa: ASSISGYQETQY

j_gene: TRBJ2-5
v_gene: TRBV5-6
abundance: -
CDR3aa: ASSLIEAETQY

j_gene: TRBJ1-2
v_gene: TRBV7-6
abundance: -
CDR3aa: ASSLGQGAGYT

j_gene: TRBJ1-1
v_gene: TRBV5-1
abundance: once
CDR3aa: ASSGTGVNTEAF

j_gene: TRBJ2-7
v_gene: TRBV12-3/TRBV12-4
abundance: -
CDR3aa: ASSSQSQVKD

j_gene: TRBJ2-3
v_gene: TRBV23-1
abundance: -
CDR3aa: ASSRTSGGRSSSTDTQY

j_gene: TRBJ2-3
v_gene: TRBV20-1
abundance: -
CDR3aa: SASVVGVDTQY

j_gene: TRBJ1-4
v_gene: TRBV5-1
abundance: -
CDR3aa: ASSLAPQGAANEKLF

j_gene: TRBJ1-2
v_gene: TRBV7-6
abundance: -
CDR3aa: ASSLGTSNYGYT

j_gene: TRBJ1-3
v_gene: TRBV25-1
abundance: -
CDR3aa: ASSETYRGGNTIY

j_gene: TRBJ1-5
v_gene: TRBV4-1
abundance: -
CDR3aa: ASSQGGPGPNQPQH

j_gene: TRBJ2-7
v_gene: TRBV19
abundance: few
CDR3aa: ASSEDRAAYEQY

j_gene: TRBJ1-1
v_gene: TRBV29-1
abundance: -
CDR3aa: SVALLGATEAF

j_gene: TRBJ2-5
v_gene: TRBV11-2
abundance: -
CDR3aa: ASSLGGRNQETQY

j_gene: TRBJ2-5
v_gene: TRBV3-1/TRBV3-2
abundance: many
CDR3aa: ASRNSRETQY